A single sample is the source of the 28 T cell receptor beta chains below, sequenced in a study of PD-1 blockade in classical Hodgkin lymphoma. Some clones are missing from TCRdb's copy, which holds only in-frame ones; the method was immunoSEQ multiplex PCR. The sample has fewer than 35,000 clones, 90% to 95% seen once; the top ten hold 2.3%. The sample's time point: newly diagnosed, previously untreated cHL patient sample. The source material was peripheral blood mononuclear cells (PBMCs). Receptors originate from a human donor with classical Hodgkin lymphoma.

CDR3 nucleotides: TGTGCCAGCAGCCAGGACAGGGCGGGCGGGGAGCTGTTTTTT. Amino acids: CASSQDRAGGELFF. The chain uses TRBV13 and TRBJ2-2; 8 positions agree with TRBD1. Germline values: CDR1 PRHDT, CDR2 FYEKMQ (reference sequence). The length of the CDR3 is 14 residues. Germline trimming cut 5 bases from V and 7 bases from J; bases unmatched to any gene: 6.

The chain joins TRBV4-1 to TRBJ1-4, with D unresolved. V shed 1 base and J shed 8 bases, with 11 bases lying between them. The CDR3 totals 14 residues. Germline V gene sequence: CDR1 MGHRA, CDR2 YSYEKL. CDR3 residues: CASSQGWVGEKLFF. The CDR3 region has the DNA TGCGCCAGCAGCCAAGGCTGGGTCGGGGAAAAACTGTTTTTT.

The chain recombines TRBV7-3 with TRBJ2-3; D not certain. CDR1 and CDR2 from the germline V gene are SGHTA and FQGTGA. This CDR3 is built from 14 residues. Trimming shortened V by 6 bases and J by 6 bases, and 16 bases separated the two germline ends. The chain's CDR3 is CASSSTSSSDTQYF. The CDR3 nucleotides are TGTGCCAGCAGTTCCACCTCTTCGTCGGATACGCAGTATTTT.

This chain connects TRBV6-1 to TRBJ1-5; D gene uncertain. The CDR3 runs to 14 residues. The V end was cut by 2 bases, the J end by 8 bases, with 13 bases between. The germline gives CDR1 MNHNS, CDR2 SASEGT. CDR3 loop: CASSELVGWEPQHF. CDR3 DNA: TGTGCCAGCAGTGAACTGGTCGGCTGGGAGCCCCAGCATTTT.

The chain couples TRBV6-5 to TRBJ1-6, with D possibly TRBD1 on 6 matching bases. Between the trimmed V and J ends, which lost 5 bases and 3 bases, there was a span of 8 bases. Germline V gene lookup returns CDR1 MNHEY and CDR2 SVGAGI. This CDR3 region has 14 residues. The CDR3 DNA follows: TGTGCCAGCAGTCAGGACAGCTATAATTCACCCCTCCACTTT. Encoded protein: CASSQDSYNSPLHF.

The chain recombines TRBV2 with TRBJ2-3, with 13 bases aligning to TRBD2. The CDR3 loop spans 20 amino acids. After removal of 6 bases from V and 0 bases from J, the junction contained 15 bases not matched to a gene. In germline, CDR1 is SNHLY, CDR2 FYNNEI. The CDR3 coding sequence is TGTGCCAGCAGCTGGGAGAAGGACGGACTAGCGGGGGCTAGCACAGATACGCAGTATTTT. This gives the protein CASSWEKDGLAGASTDTQYF.

This chain connects TRBV6-5 to TRBJ2-7, with no clear D. This CDR3 region has 13 residues. Germline values: CDR1 MNHEY, CDR2 SVGAGI. Deletions cut 7 bases from V and 1 base from J, with 11 bases between. The CDR3, as DNA: TGTGCCAGCACTCCGGCTGGATCCTACGAGCAGTACTTC. It codes for CASTPAGSYEQYF.

The chain links TRBV27 to TRBJ1-2, with TRBD1 identical over 7 bases. Germline CDR1 MNHEY, CDR2 SMNVEV (reference sequence). Germline trimming cut 1 base from V and 0 bases from J; bases unmatched to any gene: 5. The CDR3 has 16 amino acids. The CDR3 here is CASSLYGDRTNYGYTF. The CDR3 bases are TGTGCCAGCAGTTTATATGGGGACAGAACTAACTATGGCTACACCTTC.

This sequence joins TRBV5-6 and TRBJ1-2; D gene unclear. The CDR3 totals 13 residues. Trimming pared 0 bases from V and 2 bases from J, leaving 5 bases between. Germline assignment: CDR1 SGHDT and CDR2 YYEEEE. CDR3 in amino acids: CASSLGENYGYTF. DNA of the CDR3: TGTGCCAGCAGCTTGGGGGAGAACTATGGCTACACCTTC.

The chain links TRBV11-3 to TRBJ2-1; D possibly corresponds to TRBD2 (6 bases). Trimming removed 7 bases from V and 6 bases from J, with 13 bases in between. There are 13 residues in the CDR3. The germline V gene encodes CDR1 SGHNT and CDR2 YENEEA. The CDR3, as DNA: TGTGCCAGCACCCCTGGGGGGAGCAATGAGCAGTTCTTC. This sequence encodes CASTPGGSNEQFF.

The gene calls are TRBV7-6 and TRBJ2-5; D perhaps matches TRBD1 (6 bases). The CDR3 has 14 residues. Trimming stripped 5 bases from V and 1 base from J, with 11 bases between. CDR1 is SGHVS, CDR2 FNYEAQ, per germline. The CDR3 loop reads CASSPRTAQETQYF. The CDR3 nucleotides are TGTGCCAGCAGCCCGAGGACAGCCCAAGAGACCCAGTACTTC.

This clone was recorded only once. The genes are TRBV28 and TRBJ2-3; D uncertain. The germline V and J ends were trimmed by 2 bases and 5 bases, with 5 bases remaining between them. The germline V gene encodes CDR1 MDHEN and CDR2 SYDVKM. The CDR3 spans 12 residues. In nucleotides, the CDR3 is TGTGCCAGCAGTTTAAGTTTAGATACGCAGTATTTT. Residues: CASSLSLDTQYF.

The chain has TRBV5-1 and TRBJ2-2; D unresolved. V was clipped by 2 bases and J by 2 bases, with 10 bases between them. The CDR3 has 15 residues. From germline, CDR1 is SGHRS and CDR2 YFSETQ. The CDR3 loop reads CASSFVGRNTGELFF. CDR3 DNA: TGCGCCAGCAGCTTCGTCGGGCGTAACACCGGGGAGCTGTTTTTT.

The gene calls are TRBV5-1 and TRBJ1-3; 9 nucleotides line up with TRBD1. The germline V gene has CDR1 SGHRS and CDR2 YFSETQ. Losses at the gene ends were 4 bases for V and 2 bases for J; bases not matched to a gene: 10. The CDR3 consists of 17 residues. The CDR3 is CASSVWGTGRTGNTIYF. In DNA form, the CDR3 reads TGCGCCAGCAGCGTTTGGGGGACAGGGCGAACTGGAAACACCATATATTTT.

The V call is TRBV30, the J call TRBJ1-2; 11 nucleotides match TRBD1. Germline CDR1 GTSNPN, CDR2 SVGIG (reference sequence). V lost 2 bases to trimming and J lost 3 bases; unmatched junction nucleotides: 2. The CDR3 is made up of 14 amino acids. CDR3 sequence (DNA): TGTGCCTGGAGTTGGACAGGGGGCCACTATGGCTACACCTTC. This codes for CAWSWTGGHYGYTF.

The chain has TRBV29-1 and TRBJ1-1; D unresolved. CDR1 SQVTM and CDR2 ANQGSEA come from the germline V gene. The CDR3 covers 12 residues. With 5 bases removed from V and 4 bases from J, the gap between germline ends came to 11 bases. Here the CDR3 reads CSVSRGFTEAFF. The DNA for the CDR3 is TGCAGCGTTTCCCGAGGTTTCACTGAAGCTTTCTTT.

The chain employs TRBV28 and TRBJ2-7; no clear D gene. This CDR3 region has 12 residues. Germline V gene data show CDR1 as MDHEN and CDR2 as SYDVKM. Trimming removed 1 base at V and 3 bases at J, with 4 bases between. The CDR3 spells CASSLSDYEQYF. The CDR3 DNA is TGTGCCAGCAGTTTATCCGACTACGAGCAGTACTTC.

V is TRBV5-4 and J is TRBJ1-1; the match to TRBD1 covers 7 bases. The CDR3 spans 16 residues. Germline CDR1 SGHNT, CDR2 YYREEE (reference sequence). V lost 3 bases, J lost 2 bases, and 10 bases stayed unmatched. The CDR3 region has the DNA TGTGCCAGCAGCTGGGCCCCCGGACAGGAAAACACTGAAGCTTTCTTT. This encodes CASSWAPGQENTEAFF.

This sequence joins TRBV6-1 and TRBJ2-3; D possibly corresponds to TRBD1 (7 bases). The CDR3 length is 15 residues. CDR1 is MNHNS and CDR2 is SASEGT in the germline V gene. The V end lost 1 base, the J end lost 3 bases, and 11 bases lay between the germline ends. This CDR3 is CASSEVAGGTDTQYF. The CDR3 DNA is TGTGCCAGCAGTGAAGTGGCAGGGGGGACAGATACGCAGTATTTT.

The chain has TRBV19 and TRBJ1-2, with a possible D match to TRBD1 (6 bases). V lost 1 base and J 4 bases, leaving 13 bases between the germline ends. This CDR3 comprises 15 residues. CDR1 is LNHDA, CDR2 SQIVND, per germline (reference sequence). The CDR3 loop is CASSIGQAPSYGYTF. The CDR3 DNA sequence: TGTGCCAGTAGTATAGGACAGGCCCCGTCCTATGGCTACACCTTC.

The gene calls are TRBV5-4 and TRBJ2-2; D gene unclear. CDR1 is SGHNT, CDR2 YYREEE, per germline (reference sequence). Trimming took off 4 bases at V and 4 bases at J, with 17 bases between the two ends. The CDR3 has 16 amino acids. DNA of the CDR3: TGTGCCAGCAGCACTTACACGAGCCCGGGCACCGGGGAGCTGTTTTTT. Its translation is CASSTYTSPGTGELFF.

This chain joins TRBV19 and TRBJ1-4; perhaps TRBD1 as D (5 bases). Trimming pared 5 bases from V and 6 bases from J, leaving 10 bases between. The CDR3 is 13 amino acids. The V gene's germline CDR1 is LNHDA and CDR2 SQIVND (reference sequence). The CDR3 sequence is CASSRDSYEKLFF. CDR3 DNA sequence: TGTGCCAGTAGTCGGGACTCCTATGAAAAACTGTTTTTT.

V usage is TRBV7-6 and J usage is TRBJ2-6, with TRBD1 matching 8 bases. Trimming cost V 4 bases and J 0 bases; bases outside gene matches: 8. This CDR3 is 18 amino acids long. CDR1 SGHVS and CDR2 FNYEAQ come from the germline V gene. CDR3 sequence (DNA): TGTGCCAGCAGCTCCTTACAGGGGGGTAACTCTGGGGCCAACGTCCTGACTTTC. As protein: CASSSLQGGNSGANVLTF.

This chain uses TRBV2 with TRBJ1-5; tentatively, D is TRBD1 (5 bases). CDR3 length: 16 amino acids. The V and J ends lost 0 bases and 7 bases respectively, with 16 bases between them. Germline V gives CDR1 SNHLY, CDR2 FYNNEI. The CDR3 is CASSEAGGRAGQPQHF. In DNA form, the CDR3 reads TGTGCCAGCAGTGAAGCTGGAGGCCGGGCAGGGCAGCCCCAGCATTTT.

This rearrangement joins TRBV2 to TRBJ1-4, with 11 bases identical to TRBD1. The V gene end was trimmed by 4 bases and the J gene end by 4 bases; junction bases not matched to a gene: 5. The CDR3 has 16 amino acids. Germline V gene lookup returns CDR1 SNHLY and CDR2 FYNNEI. The CDR3 spells CASSGGQGVDNEKLFF. CDR3 coding DNA: TGTGCCAGCAGTGGGGGACAGGGGGTTGATAATGAAAAACTGTTTTTT.

CDR3 DNA: TGCAGCCGCGGGAGGGGCTACGAGCAGTACTTC. Protein product: CSRGRGYEQYF. The J gene is TRBJ2-7, the V gene TRBV20-1; 9 bases are shared with TRBD2. The CDR3 length is 11 residues. The germline V gene encodes CDR1 DFQATT and CDR2 SNEGSKA (reference sequence).

The chain carries TRBV4-1 and TRBJ2-7; perhaps TRBD1 as D (6 bases). CDR1 MGHRA and CDR2 YSYEKL come from the germline V gene. V lost 5 bases, J lost 3 bases, and 11 bases lay in between. The CDR3 length is 13 residues. CDR3 protein: CASSADSLYEQYF. The CDR3 DNA reads TGCGCCAGCAGCGCGGACAGCCTCTACGAGCAGTACTTC.

The count of this clone is one. V and J are TRBV19 and TRBJ2-1; no reliable D call. This CDR3 contains 15 residues. Per germline, CDR1 LNHDA and CDR2 SQIVND (reference sequence). With 3 bases removed from V and 7 bases from J, the gap between germline ends came to 16 bases. CDR3 sequence (DNA): TGTGCCAGTAGTATCATGTCCCATTCCGGGAATGAGCAGTTCTTC. Translating gives CASSIMSHSGNEQFF.